This entry lists 31 T cell receptor beta chains sequenced from one sample in a study of T cell responses to AZD1222 COVID-19 vaccine. Generated by immunoSEQ multiplex PCR, the TCRdb table keeps only in-frame clones and is missing some. Among 60,000 to 75,000 clones listed, roughly nine tenths were seen once. Sequencing used peripheral blood, obtained 28 days after the second AZD1222 dose. These receptors were obtained from an adult who received the AZD1222 COVID-19 vaccine.

This chain links TRBV6-1 with TRBJ1-4; 8 nucleotides match TRBD1. This CDR3 has 14 amino acids. The germline V gene has CDR1 MNHNS and CDR2 SASEGT. J lost 14 bases, V lost 2 bases, and 10 bases had no gene match. The DNA of the CDR3 is TGTGCCAGCAGTGAACTTTCAGGGGGCTCGAACCTGTTTTTT. Protein product: CASSELSGGSNLFF.

V gene TRBV28 combines with J gene TRBJ1-5; D might be TRBD1 (5 bases). The CDR3 spans 15 residues. Trimming took off 5 bases at V and 7 bases at J, with 18 bases between the two ends. Germline values: CDR1 MDHEN, CDR2 SYDVKM. The CDR3 region has the DNA TGTGCCAGCAGTCTCTCGGGTGGGGCAATCCAGCCCCAGCATTTT. Translation gives CASSLSGGAIQPQHF.

The chain is built from TRBV6-1 and TRBJ2-1; D might be TRBD2 (5 bases). V dropped 1 base and J dropped 9 bases, with 16 bases sitting between them. Germline assignment: CDR1 MNHNS and CDR2 SASEGT. CDR3 length: 15 amino acids. The CDR3 is CASSEGGAMGGEQFF. CDR3 DNA sequence: TGTGCCAGCAGTGAAGGGGGAGCGATGGGTGGTGAGCAGTTCTTC.

This clone was detected once. The chain joins TRBV5-4 to TRBJ2-7; D may be TRBD1 (5 bases). The germline gives CDR1 SGHNT, CDR2 YYREEE (reference sequence). V was trimmed by 7 bases and J by 2 bases, leaving 22 bases between them. The CDR3 consists of 16 residues. Written as DNA, the CDR3 is TGTGCCAGCCAAAGGGAAGTTGGGCAGGACACCTACGAGCAGTACTTC. Translation gives CASQREVGQDTYEQYF.

The chain couples TRBV6-4 to TRBJ1-1; the match to TRBD1 covers 7 bases. Germline V gene sequence: CDR1 MRHNA, CDR2 SNTAGT. The ends lost 6 bases at V and 1 base at J; junction bases unmatched: 8. The CDR3 contains 15 residues. CDR3 bases: TGTGCCAGCAGAGCGGGGACAGCGCAGAACACTGAAGCTTTCTTT. Protein sequence: CASRAGTAQNTEAFF.

This chain joins TRBV21-1 and TRBJ2-1; the table's TRBD2 call for D was not verified on the DNA. TRBV21-1 is labeled a pseudogene. This CDR3 has 19 amino acids. The CDR3 here is CASSLGWLAGDRSYNEQFF. In DNA, the CDR3 is TGTGCCAGCAGCCTCGGGTGGCTAGCGGGGGATCGAAGCTACAATGAGCAGTTCTTC.

This clone was picked up one time. The chain uses TRBV28 and TRBJ2-2; 7 positions agree with TRBD2. Germline lookup yields CDR1 MDHEN and CDR2 SYDVKM. The CDR3 runs to 14 residues. With 0 bases clipped from V and 7 bases from J, the junction kept 2 bases outside the gene matches. DNA for the CDR3: TGTGCCAGCAGTTTATGGGGAGGGGACGGGGAGCTGTTTTTT. Translation gives CASSLWGGDGELFF.

V is TRBV5-8 and J is TRBJ2-2; 8 bases agree with TRBD2. The CDR3 runs 16 residues. The germline V gene has CDR1 SGHTS and CDR2 YDEGEE. V gave up 0 bases and J gave up 6 bases; unmatched junction bases: 7. CDR3 protein: CASSLEPASGPGELFF. Written as DNA, the CDR3 is TGTGCCAGCAGCTTGGAACCGGCTAGCGGGCCCGGGGAGCTGTTTTTT.

The chain is built from TRBV11-3 and TRBJ2-2; possibly TRBD1 for D (6 bases). Germline CDR1 reads SGHNT; CDR2 reads YENEEA. The CDR3 sequence is 14 residues long. V lost 2 bases to trimming and J lost 3 bases, with 7 bases between them. Here the CDR3 reads CASSLWGHTGELFF. CDR3 in DNA: TGTGCCAGCAGCTTATGGGGGCACACCGGGGAGCTGTTTTTT.

This chain joins TRBV7-7 and TRBJ2-2; TRBD1 agrees at 8 bases. V dropped 5 bases and J dropped 1; count of bases not matched to a gene: 3. This CDR3 spans 15 amino acids. The V gene's germline CDR1 is SSHAT and CDR2 FNYEAQ (reference sequence). This chain's CDR3 is CASSRGQGNTGELFF. Written as DNA, the CDR3 is TGTGCCAGCAGCCGAGGACAGGGGAACACCGGGGAGCTGTTTTTT.

This chain joins TRBV7-2 and TRBJ2-1; D remains ambiguous. V lost 1 base and J 0 bases, leaving 10 bases between the germline ends. Germline assignment: CDR1 SGHTA and CDR2 FQGNSA. This CDR3 spans 16 amino acids. CDR3: CASSLGLVDSYNEQFF. The CDR3, as DNA: TGTGCCAGCAGCTTAGGTCTAGTCGACTCCTACAATGAGCAGTTCTTC.

This clone showed up just a few times. The chain uses TRBV27 and TRBJ2-7; TRBD2 agrees at 7 bases. This CDR3 region has 16 residues. Unmatched junction bases numbered 15, after V lost 5 bases and J lost 5 bases. The germline V gene encodes CDR1 MNHEY and CDR2 SMNVEV (reference sequence). CDR3 bases: TGTGCCAGCAGTCCCTCAAGAGGGAGGGCCTACAACGAGCAGTACTTC. This translates into CASSPSRGRAYNEQYF.

Here the CDR3 DNA reads TGTGCCACCAGTGAGCGGGACAACTCCTACGAGCAGTACTTC. Translation: CATSERDNSYEQYF. The chain is built from TRBV24-1 and TRBJ2-7; perhaps D is TRBD1 or TRBD2 (6 bases each). In germline, CDR1 is KGHDR, CDR2 SFDVKD. V gave up 4 bases and J gave up 0 bases, with 9 bases separating them. The CDR3 runs 14 residues.

This clone has only a few counts. The chain is built from TRBV29-1 and TRBJ2-7; possible D gene TRBD1, 6 bases. Germline CDR1 is SQVTM and CDR2 is ANQGSEA. This CDR3 region has 13 residues. The germline V and J ends were trimmed by 5 bases and 2 bases, with 13 bases remaining between them. DNA for the CDR3: TGCAGCGTTTCCCGGACAGCTACCTACGAGCAGTACTTC. It codes for CSVSRTATYEQYF.

This chain links TRBV30 with TRBJ2-4, with unresolved D. V lost 4 bases, J lost 1 base, and 8 bases lay in between. Per germline, CDR1 GTSNPN and CDR2 SVGIG (reference sequence). The CDR3 extends over 13 amino acids. This CDR3 reads CAWMGSAKNIQYF. The CDR3 coding sequence is TGTGCCTGGATGGGCAGTGCCAAAAACATTCAGTACTTC. The full variable domain, in which reference TRBV30 and TRBJ2-4 provide the parts outside the CDR3, is SQTIHQWPATLVQPVGSPLSLECTVEGTSNPNLYWYRQAAGRGLQLLFYSVGIGQISSEVPQNLSASRPQDRQFILSSKKLLLSDSGFYLCAWMGSAKNIQYFGAGTRLSVL.

The chain's CDR3 is CASSQGPPIEKLFF. CDR3 nucleotides: TGTGCCAGCAGCCAGGGACCTCCAATAGAAAAACTGTTTTTT. This chain connects TRBV3-1 (or the pseudogene TRBV3-2) to TRBJ1-4; TRBD1 might be the D (5 bases). Germline CDR1 reads LGHDT; CDR2 reads YNNKEL (reference sequence). The germline V and J ends were trimmed by 3 bases and 8 bases, with 13 bases remaining between them. The CDR3 spans 14 residues.

The chain recombines TRBV5-1 with TRBJ1-6; a possible D gene is TRBD1 (6 bases). Per germline, CDR1 SGHRS and CDR2 YFSETQ. CDR3 size: 15 residues. Trimming pared 1 base from V and 5 bases from J, leaving 10 bases between. The CDR3 nucleotides read TGCGCCAGCAGCTTGCAGGGGTCTAATAATTCACCCCTCCACTTT. It encodes CASSLQGSNNSPLHF.

The chain recombines TRBV29-1 with TRBJ2-7; 7 bases are a match to TRBD1. The trim removed 6 bases at V and 4 bases at J, leaving 9 bases unmatched. The germline V gene encodes CDR1 SQVTM and CDR2 ANQGSEA. This CDR3 contains 13 residues. This chain's CDR3 is CSVSGTVAYEQYF. In nucleotides, the CDR3 is TGCAGCGTCTCCGGGACAGTAGCTTACGAGCAGTACTTC.

V gene TRBV7-2 combines with J gene TRBJ2-7, with 13 positions matching TRBD2. The V gene's germline CDR1 is SGHTA and CDR2 FQGNSA. V was clipped by 1 base and J by 0 bases; unmatched bases: 6. This CDR3 has 18 amino acids. CDR3 nucleotide sequence: TGTGCCAGCAGCTTAGGGACTAGCGGGAGAATCGGCTCCTACGAGCAGTACTTC. Protein sequence: CASSLGTSGRIGSYEQYF.

This sequence joins TRBV11-2 and TRBJ2-5; D is ambiguous. V shed 5 bases and J shed 3 bases, with 4 bases lying between them. This CDR3 is 11 amino acids long. Germline CDR1 is SGHAT and CDR2 is FQNNGV. CDR3 region: CASSIEETQYF. CDR3 DNA: TGTGCCAGCAGCATTGAAGAGACCCAGTACTTC.

V is TRBV24-1 and J is TRBJ2-1; 7 nucleotides align to TRBD1. J gave up 6 bases and V 7 bases, and 5 bases lay outside the gene matches. Germline V gene lookup returns CDR1 KGHDR and CDR2 SFDVKD. The CDR3 has 13 residues. CDR3 sequence reads: CATRETGTNEQFF. For the CDR3, the DNA is TGTGCCACCAGGGAGACAGGGACCAATGAGCAGTTCTTC.

The V and J genes are TRBV13 and TRBJ2-1; D may be TRBD2 (5 bases). This CDR3 contains 16 residues. The V end lost 1 base, the J end lost 0 bases, and 10 bases lay between the germline ends. Germline assignment: CDR1 PRHDT and CDR2 FYEKMQ (reference sequence). The CDR3 region has the DNA TGTGCCAGCAGCTTAGACCCACGGGGCTCCTACAATGAGCAGTTCTTC. Translated, it gives CASSLDPRGSYNEQFF. The variable domain in full, with the rest retrieved from reference TRBV13 and TRBJ2-1, is AAGVIQSPRHLIKEKRETATLKCYPIPRHDTVYWYQQGPGQDPQFLISFYEKMQSDKGSIPDRFSAQQFSDYHSELNMSSLELGDSALYFCASSLDPRGSYNEQFFGPGTRLTVL.

This CDR3 reads CASGLYTGQGGADTQYF. CDR3 bases: TGTGCTAGTGGTTTGTACACAGGACAGGGGGGCGCAGATACGCAGTATTTT. The chain has TRBV12-5 and TRBJ2-3; 10 nucleotides match TRBD1. The germline gives CDR1 LGHNT, CDR2 FRNRAP. There are 17 residues in the CDR3. The J segment lost 4 bases and the V segment lost 2 bases, leaving 9 bases of the junction unmatched.

As to this clone: One junction end does not reproduce the germline sequence, and a read error may be involved. J is TRBJ1-2 and V is TRBV5-1, with TRBD1 as a possible D gene (6 bases). In germline, CDR1 is SGHRS, CDR2 YFSETQ. The CDR3 totals 17 residues. The CDR3 protein is CASSLWGRGRAKYGYTF. The CDR3, as DNA: TGCGCCAGCAGCCTCTGGGGCAGGGGACGGGCTAAGTATGGCTACACCTTC.

V usage is TRBV5-6 and J usage is TRBJ2-5; perhaps TRBD2 as D (5 bases). V was cut by 4 bases and J by 2 bases, with 15 bases left in between. In germline, CDR1 is SGHDT, CDR2 YYEEEE. This CDR3 region has 15 residues. The CDR3 spells CASSGVSSGQETQYF. CDR3 in DNA: TGTGCCAGCAGCGGCGTGTCCTCGGGGCAAGAGACCCAGTACTTC.

The chain links TRBV14 to TRBJ2-1; 8 nucleotides match TRBD2. Per the germline V gene, CDR1 is SGHDN and CDR2 is FVKESK. J gave up 5 bases and V 3 bases, and 6 bases lay outside the gene matches. The CDR3 is 15 residues long. The CDR3 reads CASSHPGGYDNEQFF. DNA of the CDR3: TGTGCCAGCAGCCACCCGGGAGGGTATGACAATGAGCAGTTCTTC. Combining the CDR3 with reference TRBV14 and TRBJ2-1 gives the whole variable domain EAGVTQFPSHSVIEKGQTVTLRCDPISGHDNLYWYRRVMGKEIKFLLHFVKESKQDESGMPNNRFLAERTGGTYSTLKVQPAELEDSGVYFCASSHPGGYDNEQFFGPGTRLTVL.

A single count supports this clone. This sequence joins TRBV5-6 and TRBJ1-5, with no clear D. The CDR3 is made up of 14 amino acids. Germline CDR1 is SGHDT and CDR2 is YYEEEE. V was trimmed by 7 bases and J by 5 bases, leaving 16 bases between them. The CDR3: CASSRAIGDQPQHF. CDR3 DNA sequence: TGTGCCAGCTCAAGGGCCATAGGAGATCAGCCCCAGCATTTT.

This clone appeared once. The V gene is TRBV7-2, the J gene TRBJ2-7; D assignment may be TRBD1 or TRBD2 (5 bases each). V lost 4 bases to trimming and J lost 0 bases, with 13 bases between them. From germline, CDR1 is SGHTA and CDR2 FQGNSA. The CDR3 runs to 15 residues. The DNA of the CDR3 is TGTGCCAGCAGCTATTCGGGGCCCAGCTCCTACGAGCAGTACTTC. It specifies CASSYSGPSSYEQYF.

The chain combines TRBV5-5 with TRBJ1-2; D is possibly TRBD1 (6 bases). V shed 10 bases and J shed 2 bases, with 15 bases lying between them. The length of the CDR3 is 13 residues. Looked up from germline, CDR1 is SGHKS and CDR2 is YYEKEE (reference sequence). The CDR3: CASSRDTNYGYTF. The CDR3 DNA sequence: TGTGCCTCGTCCCGGGACACAAACTATGGCTACACCTTC.

This chain connects TRBV11-3 to TRBJ1-1; TRBD1 might be the D (5 bases). The CDR3 sequence is 14 residues long. Germline V lookup: CDR1 SGHNT, CDR2 YENEEA. The ends were cut back, 3 bases at V and 0 bases at J, with 8 bases in the middle. CDR3 amino acids: CASSFAGLNTEAFF. CDR3 nucleotide sequence: TGTGCCAGCAGCTTCGCGGGGCTGAACACTGAAGCTTTCTTT.

The chain couples TRBV28 to TRBJ1-1, with D tentatively TRBD1 (5 bases). Trimming left V 2 bases short and J 1 base short, with 11 bases between. This CDR3 is 15 amino acids long. Germline assignment: CDR1 MDHEN and CDR2 SYDVKM. The DNA for the CDR3 is TGTGCCAGCAGTTTAGGGGGGTACGAGAACACTGAAGCTTTCTTT. Translating it yields CASSLGGYENTEAFF.